This T cell receptor (beta chain) came from a study of shared clonotypes between healthy human individuals. Study-wide background: The study used three CD4 naive, three CD4 memory, two CD8 naive and one CD8 memory plate per donor. Study results and caveats: Researchers sampled blood only, noting tissue repertoires likely differ.

TCRdb's table, derived via immunoSEQ multiplex PCR, lists solely in-frame clones and lacks some. The table has 950,000 to 1,100,000 clones, about 76% seen once. This clone was picked up many times. The antigen is unknown. Other DNA variants within this sample encode the same CDR3. All participating donors were Caucasian adults from Nashville, Tennessee. Sequences were obtained from memory CD4+ T cells sorted from blood. The subset here: CD45RA-negative fraction. The TCR comes from a man younger than 30 in good health.

CDR3 in DNA: TGTGCCAGCAGCTTAGGAGCAGGCGGCTACACCTTC. It is translated as CASSLGAGGYTF. The V and J genes are TRBV7-9 and TRBJ1-2; D remains ambiguous. The CDR3 runs 12 residues. V was trimmed by 1 base and J by 8 bases, leaving 8 bases between them. Germline values: CDR1 SEHNR, CDR2 FQNEAQ (reference sequence).